This T cell receptor (beta chain) was documented in a study of control samples from healthy donors and cancer patients. Sequenced by immunoSEQ multiplex PCR; TCRdb stores in-frame clones only, minus some. This sample yields 60,000 to 75,000 clones, of which approximately 89% are seen a single time; around 5.1% belongs to the top ten. Looked up from germline, CDR1 is SGHTA and CDR2 is FQGTGA. The CDR3 length is 14 residues. After removal of 5 bases from V and 1 base from J, the junction contained 4 bases not matched to a gene. The sequence was obtained from a man between 60 and 70 years old with colorectal cancer. Sequencing was carried out using PBMCs. J is TRBJ1-1 and V is TRBV7-3; 7 bases map to TRBD1. The CDR3 bases are TGTGCCAGCAGCGTCGACAGGGAGAACACTGAAGCTTTCTTT. As protein: CASSVDRENTEAFF. The full variable domain, with the rest looked up from reference TRBV7-3 and TRBJ1-1, is GAGVSQTPSNKVTEKGKYVELRCDPISGHTALYWYRQSLGQGPEFLIYFQGTGAADDSGLPNDRFFAVRPEGSVSTLKIQRTERGDSAVYLCASSVDRENTEAFFGQGTRLTVV.